The following is a TCR beta chain sequence with its context. No antigen is known for it. The CDR3 length is 15 residues. Germline V gene data show CDR1 as SEHNR and CDR2 as FQNEAQ (reference sequence). V lost 5 bases and J lost 3, with 14 bases in between. Every one of the donors was a healthy Caucasian. Unique molecular identifiers were present on the cDNA, which also gained a universal primer site by template switching. From the 5' RACE reads, TCRdb called clonotypes with MiXCR, one entry per CDR3 protein. The table records some 1,700,000 distinct CDR3 sequences, roughly a third of them present only once. The sample comes from a study of identical twins. Whole-study results and caveats: In beta out-of-frame sequences, the excess sharing between twins was weaker. Models came in too low on out-of-frame TCR alpha sharing in monozygotic twins.

V and J are TRBV7-9 and TRBJ2-1; a weak D match, TRBD2 (6 bases). The origin of this receptor is a newborn girl in good health. The sample taken for sequencing was cord blood. The CDR3 sequence is CASSPVADHYNEQFF. CDR3 coding DNA: TGTGCCAGCAGCCCCGTAGCGGACCACTACAATGAGCAGTTCTTC.